The next 15 T cell receptor beta chains were all read from a single sample in a study of OX40 agonist ivuxolimab in advanced cancers. Profiling relied on immunoSEQ multiplex PCR, and the TCRdb table lists in-frame clones only, not all of them. The table records some 94,000 clones, about 93% of them present only once. Sequences were derived from CD4+ or CD8+ T cells sorted from blood, sampled in a trial of the OX40 agonist ivuxolimab. These receptor sequences come from an adult with an advanced solid tumor such as melanoma, head and neck, liver or kidney cancer.

The J gene is TRBJ1-5, the V gene TRBV28; D call uncertain. This CDR3 region has 15 residues. From germline, CDR1 is MDHEN and CDR2 SYDVKM. Trimming left V 2 bases short and J 0 bases short, with 8 bases between. The CDR3 DNA sequence: TGTGCCAGCAGTTTACCCGGGTTTAGCAATCAGCCCCAGCATTTT. This translates into CASSLPGFSNQPQHF.

This clone was picked up one time. The chain has TRBV5-1 and TRBJ1-4; perhaps TRBD1 as D (6 bases). Trimming left V 4 bases short and J 7 bases short, with 14 bases between. Germline CDR1 and CDR2: SGHRS and YFSETQ. The CDR3 runs to 14 residues. The CDR3 here is CASSLARGREKLFF. The CDR3 coding sequence is TGCGCCAGCAGCCTTGCCAGGGGTCGTGAAAAACTGTTTTTT.

The chain is built from TRBV6-5 and TRBJ1-1; the D gene is possibly TRBD1 (5 bases). V lost 0 bases, J lost 5 bases, and 13 bases lay in between. Per germline, CDR1 MNHEY and CDR2 SVGAGI. CDR3 length equals 15 residues. The CDR3 loop is CASSYSLGRGTEAFF. As DNA, the CDR3 is TGTGCCAGCAGTTACTCATTGGGGCGGGGGACTGAAGCTTTCTTT.

This chain connects TRBV10-3 to TRBJ1-2; 8 positions agree with TRBD1. This CDR3 region has 15 residues. Germline loops: CDR1 ENHRY, CDR2 SYGVKD. J was trimmed by 6 bases and V by 4 bases; bases with no gene match: 10. CDR3 in amino acids: CAISGHDRGWDGYTF. The DNA for the CDR3 is TGTGCCATCAGTGGGCACGACAGGGGCTGGGATGGCTACACCTTC.

The V call is TRBV5-1, the J call TRBJ2-1, with a possible D match to TRBD1 (6 bases). This CDR3 has 13 residues. V shed 2 bases and J shed 6 bases, with 9 bases lying between them. Germline CDR1 SGHRS, CDR2 YFSETQ. The CDR3 sequence: CASSFRGGNEQFF. The CDR3 region has the DNA TGCGCCAGCAGCTTCAGGGGCGGCAATGAGCAGTTCTTC.

The CDR3 DNA follows: TGTGCCCCCCCCTGGGGAATCTATGGCTACACCTTC. Protein: CAPPWGIYGYTF. The chain carries TRBV19 and TRBJ1-2; D is unresolved. The V and J ends lost 11 bases and 4 bases respectively, with 14 bases between them. From germline, CDR1 is LNHDA and CDR2 SQIVND (reference sequence). The CDR3 spans 12 residues.

V is TRBV2 and J is TRBJ2-4; 9 bases fit TRBD1. CDR1 and CDR2 from the germline V gene are SNHLY and FYNNEI. The CDR3 sequence is 16 residues long. The trim removed 6 bases at V and 5 bases at J, leaving 11 bases unmatched. CDR3 DNA sequence: TGTGCCAGCAGCCGGGGGGTGGGACAGGGTGAAAACATTCAGTACTTC. Amino acid sequence: CASSRGVGQGENIQYF.

V is TRBV7-6 and J is TRBJ1-2; 7 bases map to TRBD1. The germline V gene has CDR1 SGHVS and CDR2 FNYEAQ. The CDR3 loop spans 13 amino acids. Trimming took 3 bases from V and 3 from J; bases not matched to a gene: 1. This CDR3 is CASSFQGDYGYTF. The CDR3 DNA reads TGTGCCAGCAGCTTCCAGGGGGACTATGGCTACACCTTC.

The V and J genes are TRBV11-2 and TRBJ2-3; the match to TRBD1 covers 7 bases. The V gene's germline CDR1 is SGHAT and CDR2 FQNNGV. The CDR3 is 16 amino acids. V lost 5 bases to trimming and J lost 0 bases; unmatched junction nucleotides: 8. The CDR3 bases are TGTGCCAGCAGCCCTGGGGACAGTCCTAGCACAGATACGCAGTATTTT. Residues: CASSPGDSPSTDTQYF.

J is TRBJ2-2 and V is TRBV21-1; the listed D gene, TRBD1, was not tested against the DNA. TRBV21-1 is shown as a pseudogene. The CDR3 sequence is 19 residues long. The CDR3 spells CASSKPFLWTGGLTGELFF. CDR3 bases: TGTGCCAGCAGCAAACCCTTCTTATGGACAGGGGGCCTCACCGGGGAGCTGTTTTTT.

V gene TRBV11-3 combines with J gene TRBJ2-7; D not certain. This CDR3 has 12 residues. Trimming removed 9 bases from V and 4 bases from J, with 13 bases in between. CDR1 and CDR2 (germline): SGHNT, YENEEA. The CDR3 bases are TGTGCCAGTGGAAAGGAGAAGTACGAGCAGTACTTC. Amino acids: CASGKEKYEQYF.

This clone was found a few times. This rearrangement joins TRBV5-1 to TRBJ2-2, with D possibly being TRBD1 (6 bases). The CDR3 covers 17 residues. V shed 4 bases and J shed 6 bases, with 22 bases lying between them. Germline V gene data show CDR1 as SGHRS and CDR2 as YFSETQ. The DNA of the CDR3 is TGCGCCAGCAGCATAATATTACAGGGTCTATCGGCCGGGGAGCTGTTTTTT. It translates to CASSIILQGLSAGELFF.

This clone was counted once. The chain links TRBV19 to TRBJ2-7, with 7 bases identical to TRBD2. Trimming at V came to 5 bases and at J to 6 bases, leaving 13 bases not matched to a gene. Germline CDR1 LNHDA, CDR2 SQIVND (reference sequence). The CDR3 loop spans 15 amino acids. CDR3: CASSRGGVSPFEQYF. CDR3 nucleotides: TGTGCCAGTAGTCGGGGAGGGGTTTCACCGTTCGAGCAGTACTTC.

This chain uses TRBV6-1 with TRBJ1-2, with 7 bases fitting TRBD1. J gave up 3 bases and V 0 bases, and 4 bases lay outside the gene matches. Per the germline V gene, CDR1 is MNHNS and CDR2 is SASEGT. This CDR3 spans 15 amino acids. This CDR3 is CASSEAPTGHYGYTF. The CDR3 bases are TGTGCCAGCAGTGAAGCACCGACAGGGCACTATGGCTACACCTTC.

V usage is TRBV11-1 and J usage is TRBJ1-2; TRBD1 agrees at 11 bases. J gave up 8 bases and V 4 bases, and 9 bases lay outside the gene matches. CDR3 length equals 15 residues. Per germline, CDR1 SGHAT and CDR2 FQDESV (reference sequence). The CDR3 DNA follows: TGTGCCAGCAGCTACTCGCCCGGGACAGGGGGAGGCTACACCTTC. It translates to CASSYSPGTGGGYTF.